The 4 T cell receptor beta chains presented below share a single source sample, sequenced in a study of T-cell reconstitution after alpha-beta-depleted transplantation in children. TCRbeta library preparation incorporated unique molecular identifiers. TCRdb ran MiXCR on the PCR reads and lists one entry per CDR3 protein. Of some 840,000 distinct CDR3 sequences in the sample, around 17% were seen once. Sequencing used PBMCs, mostly from graft donor cells, obtained 360 days after TCRalphabeta/CD19-depleted stem cell transplant. The receptors here all came from a male patient under 18 who had a stem cell transplant for acute lymphoblastic leukemia, so the T cells may come from the graft donor.

The chain recombines TRBV9 with TRBJ2-3, with 12 bases lining up with TRBD2. CDR3 size: 16 residues. The germline V gene has CDR1 SGDLS and CDR2 YYNGEE. V was clipped by 4 bases and J by 5 bases; unmatched bases: 8. The CDR3 nucleotides read TGTGCCAGCAGCCCCCGACTAGCGGGAGTAGGAGATACGCAGTATTTT. Protein product: CASSPRLAGVGDTQYF.

This clonotype came up a few times. The chain uses TRBV15 and TRBJ2-7, with D perhaps given as TRBD1 or TRBD2 (6 bases each). Germline lookup yields CDR1 LNHNV and CDR2 YYDKDF (reference sequence). Trimming took 5 bases from V and 3 from J, leaving 14 bases between them. The CDR3 covers 14 residues. This chain's CDR3 is CATSSGAADYEQYF. The CDR3 DNA sequence: TGTGCCACCAGCTCGGGGGCAGCGGACTACGAGCAGTACTTC.

The gene calls are TRBV5-4 and TRBJ2-1; the match to TRBD2 covers 13 bases. The trim removed 4 bases at V and 9 bases at J, leaving 10 bases unmatched. The germline CDR1 and CDR2 sequences are SGHNT and YYREEE (reference sequence). The CDR3 totals 16 residues. The CDR3 region is CASSVGLAGVKSEQFF. CDR3 DNA: TGTGCCAGCAGCGTAGGACTAGCGGGAGTAAAATCTGAGCAGTTCTTC.

This clonotype was counted many times. V gene TRBV7-2 combines with J gene TRBJ2-1, with D possibly TRBD2 on 6 matching bases. Germline CDR1 and CDR2: SGHTA and FQGNSA. This CDR3 is built from 17 residues. V shed 0 bases and J shed 1 base, with 13 bases lying between them. The CDR3 sequence: CASSLALGGASYNEQFF. CDR3 nucleotide sequence: TGTGCCAGCAGCTTAGCGCTCGGCGGGGCGTCCTACAATGAGCAGTTCTTC. Complete variable domain (other parts from reference TRBV7-2 and TRBJ2-1): GAGVSQSPSNKVTEKGKDVELRCDPISGHTALYWYRQSLGQGLEFLIYFQGNSAPDKSGLPSDRFSAERTGGSVSTLTIQRTQQEDSAVYLCASSLALGGASYNEQFFGPGTRLTVL.